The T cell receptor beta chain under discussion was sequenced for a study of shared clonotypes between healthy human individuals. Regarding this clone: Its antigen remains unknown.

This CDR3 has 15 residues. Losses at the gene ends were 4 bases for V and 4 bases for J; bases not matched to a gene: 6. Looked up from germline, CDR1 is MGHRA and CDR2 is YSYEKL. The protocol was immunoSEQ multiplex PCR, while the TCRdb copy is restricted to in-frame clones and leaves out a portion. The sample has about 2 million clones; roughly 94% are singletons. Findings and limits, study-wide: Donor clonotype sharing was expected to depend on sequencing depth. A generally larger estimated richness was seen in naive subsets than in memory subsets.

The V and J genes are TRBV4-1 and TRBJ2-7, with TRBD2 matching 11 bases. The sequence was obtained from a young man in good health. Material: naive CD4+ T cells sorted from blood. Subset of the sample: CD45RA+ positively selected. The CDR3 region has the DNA TGCGCCAGCAGCCGCCTAACTAGCGGGAGTTACGAGCAGTACTTC. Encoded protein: CASSRLTSGSYEQYF.